This paragraph covers one TCR beta chain sequence. The entry originates in a study of blood T cell repertoires in COVID-19. Across the whole study: Sites in the United States, Italy and Spain provided acute and convalescent COVID-19 samples. PBMCs, B-cell-depleted T cells, or T cells were the source of the cDNA or gDNA that made up the material.

Original analysis: Amplification of reference gene primers provided the estimated nucleated cell counts. Measured with immunoSEQ multiplex PCR; TCRdb has only the in-frame clones, and not every one. The DNA gave D and trimming, while V, J and clone size come from that table. The table lists about 150,000 clones, 85% to 90% of them singletons. Germline V gives CDR1 LNHDA, CDR2 SQIVND (reference sequence). CDR3 length: 15 amino acids. V was cut by 6 bases and J by 6 bases, with 20 bases left in between. This receptor was taken from a man aged 50 or older with active COVID-19. This rearrangement joins TRBV19 to TRBJ2-5, with D perhaps TRBD2 (7 bases). The sequenced sample consisted of peripheral blood. The CDR3 DNA sequence: TGTGCCAGTAGCCGATGGGGGGGGGCCGCGAAGACCCAGTACTTC. This sequence encodes CASSRWGGAAKTQYF.